This record looks at one T cell receptor (beta chain) sequence and its context. Its binding antigen is unknown. It has no much larger one-base neighbor in the sample; base qualities were not kept. The donors were healthy, HIV-negative adults with no recently reported acute infections or vaccinations. Every donor was a Caucasian adult living in Nashville, Tennessee, USA. CD4+ T cells were enriched through magnetic negative selection, after which naive cells were positively selected on CD45RA and the remaining negative fraction served as the memory subset. After blood collection by leukapheresis, PBMCs were isolated using Ficoll-Histopaque density gradient centrifugation and then cryopreserved in the vapor phase of liquid nitrogen. Analytical flow cytometry was used to check the purity and quantity of every magnetically sorted T cell population. Each sorted fraction had its genomic DNA isolated and then quantified by UV absorbance on a Nanodrop 2000c.

This sample is drawn from a study of shared clonotypes between healthy human individuals (dated by TCRdb to the early 2020s). With respect to the entire study: Three men and two women, aged 18 to 49 years, made up the cohort. Per donor, three plates each were used for CD4 naive and CD4 memory, two for CD8 naive, and one for CD8 memory. To estimate repertoire size and how much clonotypes are shared between individuals, the study performed deep sequencing of blood TCR repertoires from 4 to 6 healthy adults. To increase sequencing depth and limit assay-specific biases, TCR repertoire library preparation and sequencing were carried out by different laboratories using diverse techniques. Between about 0.9 and 9 billion PBMCs per donor were obtained by leukapheresis. The paper as a whole reports these results and caveats: Naive subsets generally had larger estimated clonotype richness than memory subsets. Rarefaction of sorted-subset datasets indicated incomplete sequencing despite the large sequencing depth. Across four donors, approximately 4.9% of naive CD4, approximately 3.5% of naive CD8, under 2.5% of memory CD4, and approximately 0.4% of memory CD8 clonotypes were shared. Compared with non-shared clonotypes, clonotypes shared by all four sorted-subset donors had higher generation probabilities. Because the study included a small number of donors, the genetic and exposure-history diversity represented was limited. Sampling was limited to blood, and TCR repertoires in tissue likely differ from TCR repertoires in blood. Pairwise subsampling led to the expectation that sequencing depth would affect the degree of clonotype sharing among donors.

Using the deep immunoSEQ assay, TCR CDR3 regions were amplified from genomic DNA by multiplex PCR. Extracted genomic DNA from each cell subset was distributed evenly across all wells of several immunoSEQ 96-well plates, and each plate was treated as a replicate. For sorted subsets, 150 to 250 ng genomic DNA, equal to tens of thousands of T cell genomes, was loaded into each replicate PCR. The purified libraries were quantified using a Qubit 3.0 fluorometer, sized with a Bioanalyzer 2100, and then quantified again using the KAPA Library Quantification kit. Every immunoSEQ 96-well plate was sequenced on a separate single-read 150-cycle Illumina NextSeq 550 flow cell. As for the original processing: Because the immunoSEQ output held only junctional sequences and lacked quality scores, the filtering could not match the filtering applied to full-length reads. Sequences were annotated with PyIR, a Python wrapper for IgBLAST v1.9, using IMGT germline references to assign V/J genes and CDR3. Reads were removed for weak V/J assignments (E-value above 1e-6), missing CDR3, stop codons, out-of-frame junctions, or ambiguous translated residues. A V3J clonotype was defined by an identical inferred V gene, J gene, and CDR3 amino acid sequence. Percentage overlap between repertoires was computed as shared unique clonotypes divided by the size of the smaller repertoire. Three approaches were used to assess repertoire richness: RTK rarefaction, the Chao1 estimator, and Recon v2.1 estimates of unobserved clonotypes. OLGA was used to compute generation probabilities for all TCRbeta clonotypes that the gDNA method yielded from a handful of donors. TCRdb's version of the immuneACCESS table is confined to in-frame rearrangements and falls short of the full clone set. An unresolved V gene accounts for under half of the shortfall where checked; the remainder is of unknown origin. The DNA was the basis for D and trimming; V, J and clone size are from that table. The sample profile shows hundreds of thousands of clones; more than 70% of them were found once. Around 2% of the sample is taken by the ten largest.

Relative to germline, V is 5 bases shorter and J is 8 bases shorter, with 12 bases between their ends. The CDR3 has 13 amino acids, counting the end cysteine and phenylalanine. The sequence is cut down to CDR3 DNA, 39 bases in frame from base 1. CDR1 and CDR2 (SGHAT, FQNNGV) derive from the germline V gene. Recombination linked TRBV11-2 to TRBJ2-2; TRBD2 could be the D gene, as 5 bases match. What was sequenced was memory CD4+ T cells sorted from blood. Interpreted using the paper, the cell subset or site label stands for: CD45RA-negative fraction. This sequence was found in a woman between 25 and 40 years old in good health. For the CDR3, the sequence is CASSLGRRGELFF. Here is the DNA: TGTGCCAGCAGCCTAGGAAGGAGGGGGGAGCTGTTTTTT.